A selection of T cell receptor beta chains follows, all from one sample in a study of T cell responses to AZD1222 COVID-19 vaccine. This table comes from immunoSEQ multiplex PCR, and its TCRdb copy is limited to in-frame clones, with some not included. The sample lists some 130,000 clones, about 90% occurring once. The specimen comprised peripheral blood, sampled on day 0 of AZD1222 vaccination. Every receptor here comes from an adult in good health. Both conserved end residues are part of each CDR3. D genes are given only for firm matches. Part of the rows lack a size; the others show once, few, many or a class for expanded clones.

j_call: TRBJ1-2
v_call: TRBV30
d_call: NA
clone_size: NA
cdr3_aa: CAWSVGYGYTF
cdr3_nt: TGTGCCTGGAGTGTGGGCTATGGCTACACCTTC

j_call: TRBJ1-3
v_call: TRBV4-1
d_call: NA
clone_size: NA
cdr3_aa: CASSHAGVPSSGNTIYF
cdr3_nt: TGCGCCAGCAGCCATGCGGGTGTCCCTAGCTCTGGAAACACCATATATTTT

j_call: TRBJ1-1
v_call: TRBV6-1
d_call: TRBD1
clone_size: NA
cdr3_aa: CASSEHSRQGWTEAFF
cdr3_nt: TGTGCCAGCAGTGAACACTCCCGACAGGGGTGGACTGAAGCTTTCTTT

j_call: TRBJ1-5
v_call: TRBV5-5
d_call: NA
clone_size: NA
cdr3_aa: CASSLVALENQPQHF
cdr3_nt: TGTGCCAGCAGCTTGGTGGCGCTGGAGAATCAGCCCCAGCATTTT

j_call: TRBJ2-7
v_call: TRBV19
d_call: TRBD1
clone_size: NA
cdr3_aa: CASSTTGTGGVEQYF
cdr3_nt: TGTGCCAGTAGTACTACCGGGACAGGGGGCGTTGAGCAGTACTTC

j_call: TRBJ2-2
v_call: TRBV2
d_call: NA
clone_size: NA
cdr3_aa: CASSYGRMGTGELFF
cdr3_nt: TGTGCCAGCAGTTACGGGAGAATGGGCACCGGGGAGCTGTTTTTT

j_call: TRBJ2-3
v_call: TRBV5-6
d_call: NA
clone_size: NA
cdr3_aa: CASSLRLIDTQYF
cdr3_nt: TGTGCCAGCAGCTTGAGGTTGATAGATACGCAGTATTTT

j_call: TRBJ1-6
v_call: TRBV30
d_call: TRBD1
clone_size: NA
cdr3_aa: CAWGQGTSPLHF
cdr3_nt: TGTGCCTGGGGACAGGGAACTTCACCCCTCCACTTT

j_call: TRBJ2-5
v_call: TRBV2
d_call: NA
clone_size: few
cdr3_aa: CASSEEETQYF
cdr3_nt: TGTGCCAGCAGTGAAGAAGAGACCCAGTACTTC

j_call: TRBJ1-2
v_call: TRBV2
d_call: NA
clone_size: once
cdr3_aa: CASRPEDSFSTGYTF
cdr3_nt: TGTGCCAGCAGACCTGAGGACAGTTTCTCAACTGGCTACACCTTC

j_call: TRBJ2-3
v_call: TRBV5-4
d_call: NA
clone_size: NA
cdr3_aa: CASSLTDTQYF
cdr3_nt: TGTGCCAGCAGCTTGACGGATACGCAGTATTTT

j_call: TRBJ1-1
v_call: TRBV9
d_call: NA
clone_size: NA
cdr3_aa: CASSVGWNTEAFF
cdr3_nt: TGTGCCAGCAGCGTAGGGTGGAACACTGAAGCTTTCTTT

j_call: TRBJ2-3
v_call: TRBV29-1
d_call: NA
clone_size: NA
cdr3_aa: CSVESYTDTQYF
cdr3_nt: TGCAGCGTTGAGAGCTACACAGATACGCAGTATTTT